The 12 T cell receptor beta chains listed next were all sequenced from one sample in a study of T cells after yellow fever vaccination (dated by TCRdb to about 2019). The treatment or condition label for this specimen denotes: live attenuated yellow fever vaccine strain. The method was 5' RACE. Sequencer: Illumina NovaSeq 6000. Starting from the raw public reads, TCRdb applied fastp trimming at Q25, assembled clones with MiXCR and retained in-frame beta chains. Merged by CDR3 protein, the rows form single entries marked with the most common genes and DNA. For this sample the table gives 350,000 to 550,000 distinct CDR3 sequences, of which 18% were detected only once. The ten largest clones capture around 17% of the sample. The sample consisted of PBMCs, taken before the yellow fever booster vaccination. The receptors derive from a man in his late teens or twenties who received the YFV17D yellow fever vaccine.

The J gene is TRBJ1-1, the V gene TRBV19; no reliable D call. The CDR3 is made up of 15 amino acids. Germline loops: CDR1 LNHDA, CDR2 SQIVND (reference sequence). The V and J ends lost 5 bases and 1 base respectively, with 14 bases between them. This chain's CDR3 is CASSHRELRNTEAFF. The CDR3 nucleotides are TGTGCCAGTAGTCATCGTGAGTTGAGGAACACTGAAGCTTTCTTT.

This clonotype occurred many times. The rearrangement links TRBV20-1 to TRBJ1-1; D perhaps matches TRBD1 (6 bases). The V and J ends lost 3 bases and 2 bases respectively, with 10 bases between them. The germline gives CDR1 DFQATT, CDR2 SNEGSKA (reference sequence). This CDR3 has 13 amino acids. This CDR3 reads CSASGGSNTEAFF. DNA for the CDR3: TGCAGTGCTAGCGGGGGCAGTAACACTGAAGCTTTCTTT.

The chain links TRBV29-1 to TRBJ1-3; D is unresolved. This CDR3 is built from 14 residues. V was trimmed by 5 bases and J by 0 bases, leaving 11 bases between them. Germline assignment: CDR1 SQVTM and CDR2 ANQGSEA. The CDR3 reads CSVIWVASGNTIYF. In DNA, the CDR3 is TGCAGCGTTATCTGGGTCGCCTCTGGAAACACCATATATTTT.

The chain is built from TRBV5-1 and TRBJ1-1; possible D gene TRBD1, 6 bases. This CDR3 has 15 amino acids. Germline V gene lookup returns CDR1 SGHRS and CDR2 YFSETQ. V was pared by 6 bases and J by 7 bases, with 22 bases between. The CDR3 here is CASTDWRPGGSEAFF. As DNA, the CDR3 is TGCGCCAGCACCGACTGGCGACCTGGGGGCAGTGAAGCTTTCTTT.

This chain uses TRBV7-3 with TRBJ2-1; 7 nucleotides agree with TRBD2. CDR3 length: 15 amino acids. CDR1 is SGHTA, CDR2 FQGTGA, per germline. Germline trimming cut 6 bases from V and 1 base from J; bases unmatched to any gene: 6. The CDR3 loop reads CASRPKAGSYNEQFF. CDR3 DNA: TGTGCCAGCAGACCGAAAGCGGGGTCCTACAATGAGCAGTTCTTC.

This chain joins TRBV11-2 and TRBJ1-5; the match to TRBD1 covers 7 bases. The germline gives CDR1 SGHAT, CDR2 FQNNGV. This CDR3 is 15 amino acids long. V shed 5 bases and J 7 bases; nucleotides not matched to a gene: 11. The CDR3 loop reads CASSLTGIFWQPQHF. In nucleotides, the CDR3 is TGTGCCAGCAGCCTGACAGGGATCTTTTGGCAGCCCCAGCATTTT.

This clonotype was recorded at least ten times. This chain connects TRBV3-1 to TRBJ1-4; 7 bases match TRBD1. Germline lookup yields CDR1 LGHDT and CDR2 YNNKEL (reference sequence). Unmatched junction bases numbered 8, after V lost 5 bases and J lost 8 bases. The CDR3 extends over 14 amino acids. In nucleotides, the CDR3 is TGTGCCAGCAGCTTGACAGGGTACTACGAAAAACTGTTTTTT. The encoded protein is CASSLTGYYEKLFF.

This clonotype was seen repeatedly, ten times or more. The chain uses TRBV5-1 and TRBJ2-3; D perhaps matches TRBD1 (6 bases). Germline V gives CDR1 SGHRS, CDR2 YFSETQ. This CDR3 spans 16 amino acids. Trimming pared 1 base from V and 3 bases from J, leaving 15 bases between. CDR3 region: CASSLMSGDQTDTQYF. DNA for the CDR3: TGCGCCAGCAGCTTGATGTCAGGGGATCAGACAGATACGCAGTATTTT. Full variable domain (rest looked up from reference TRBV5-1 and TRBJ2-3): KAGVTQTPRYLIKTRGQQVTLSCSPISGHRSVSWYQQTPGQGLQFLFEYFSETQRNKGNFPGRFSGRQFSNSRSEMNVSTLELGDSALYLCASSLMSGDQTDTQYFGPGTRLTVL.

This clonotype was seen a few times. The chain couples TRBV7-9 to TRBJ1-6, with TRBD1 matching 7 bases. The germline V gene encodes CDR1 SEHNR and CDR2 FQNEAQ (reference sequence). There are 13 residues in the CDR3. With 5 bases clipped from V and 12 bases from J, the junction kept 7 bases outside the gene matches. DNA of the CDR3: TGTGCCAGCAGCCGAGAGGGGGCTTTACCCCTCCACTTT. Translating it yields CASSREGALPLHF.

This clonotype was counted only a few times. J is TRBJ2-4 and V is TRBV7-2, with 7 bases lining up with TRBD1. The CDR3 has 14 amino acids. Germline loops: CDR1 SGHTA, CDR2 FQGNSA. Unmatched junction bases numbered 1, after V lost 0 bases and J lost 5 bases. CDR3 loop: CASSLAGTENIQYF. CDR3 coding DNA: TGTGCCAGCAGCTTAGCCGGGACAGAAAACATTCAGTACTTC.

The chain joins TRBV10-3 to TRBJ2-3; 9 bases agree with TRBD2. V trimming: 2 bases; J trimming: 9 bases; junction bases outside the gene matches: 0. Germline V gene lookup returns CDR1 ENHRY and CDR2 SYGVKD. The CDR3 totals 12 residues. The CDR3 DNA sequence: TGTGCCATCAGTGAGGGGACTAGCACGCAGTATTTT. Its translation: CAISEGTSTQYF.

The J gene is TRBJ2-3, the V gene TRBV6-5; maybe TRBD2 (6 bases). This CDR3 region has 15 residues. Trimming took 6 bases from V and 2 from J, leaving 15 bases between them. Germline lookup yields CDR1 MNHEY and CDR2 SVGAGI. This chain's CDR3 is CASRELALVTDTQYF. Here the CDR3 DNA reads TGTGCCAGCAGGGAACTAGCTCTTGTCACAGATACGCAGTATTTT.